The present T cell receptor (beta chain) was sequenced within a study of T cell responses to AZD1222 COVID-19 vaccine. Study summary: Pooled together were second doses at about 4 or about 12 weeks.

This CDR3 is built from 12 residues. After removal of 4 bases from V and 7 bases from J, the junction contained 4 bases not matched to a gene. In germline, CDR1 is SGHRS, CDR2 YFSETQ. On this clone: The antigen remains undetermined.

The assay was immunoSEQ multiplex PCR, and TCRdb's table has in-frame clones only and misses some. The sample holds around 89,000 clones, approximately 91% seen once. Study outcomes and limitations: Variant regions that are unmutated are reportedly the target of nearly half of spike-specific TCRs. White British donors predominated, females outnumbered males, and clonal diversity was possibly underestimated.

V is TRBV5-1 and J is TRBJ1-1, with 7 nucleotides matching TRBD1. This TCR derives from an adult in good health. Sequenced material: peripheral blood, taken on day 0 of AZD1222 vaccination. Here the CDR3 reads CASSDRDSEAFF. For the CDR3, the DNA is TGCGCCAGCAGCGACCGGGACAGTGAAGCTTTCTTT.